These 22 T cell receptor beta chains were all obtained from the same sample, sequenced in a study of response to subunit inactivated influenza vaccine. TCRdb re-analysed the RT-PCR reads in MiXCR, keeping a single row per CDR3 protein. The table lists roughly 460,000 distinct CDR3 sequences, approximately 11% of them singletons. This material consisted of PBMCs from blood, taken around seven weeks after vaccination. The source of these receptors is a man aged 50 to 59 who received an inactivated influenza vaccine.

In this sample, this clonotype turned up many times. This chain uses TRBV5-8 with TRBJ1-2, with D possibly matching TRBD1 (5 bases). The ends were cut back, 0 bases at V and 2 bases at J, with 8 bases in the middle. The CDR3 runs to 14 residues. Germline V CDR1 and CDR2: SGHTS, YDEGEE. This CDR3 reads CASSLGQLNYGYTF. CDR3 bases: TGTGCCAGCAGCTTGGGACAGTTAAACTATGGCTACACCTTC. The full variable domain, rest sourced from reference TRBV5-8 and TRBJ1-2, is EAGVTQSPTHLIKTRGQQATLRCSPISGHTSVYWYQQALGLGLQFLLWYDEGEERNRGNFPPRFSGRQFPNYSSELNVNALELEDSALYLCASSLGQLNYGYTFGSGTRLTVV.

Only a few counts were recorded for this clonotype. CDR3 nucleotide sequence: TGCGCCAGCAGCCCCTCGGACCGGGTCGACGAGCAGTACTTC. Its translation: CASSPSDRVDEQYF. The chain recombines TRBV5-1 with TRBJ2-7; no clear D. V was shortened by 4 bases and J by 5 bases, with 16 bases between the two germline ends. The germline CDR1 and CDR2 sequences are SGHRS and YFSETQ. This CDR3 spans 14 amino acids.

This clonotype was counted only a few times. The chain combines TRBV7-9 with TRBJ2-1; D remains unclear. V shed 5 bases and J shed 0 bases, with 11 bases lying between them. Germline CDR1 is SEHNR and CDR2 is FQNEAQ (reference sequence). The CDR3 length is 15 residues. The CDR3 region has the DNA TGTGCCAGCAGCCCGCCGGTTTACTCCTACAATGAGCAGTTCTTC. This encodes CASSPPVYSYNEQFF.

This clonotype was found a few times. The chain has TRBV7-8 and TRBJ2-3; possibly TRBD2 for D (6 bases). The germline V gene has CDR1 SGHVS and CDR2 FQNEAQ. The CDR3 covers 15 residues. Trimming shortened V by 1 base and J by 6 bases, and 14 bases separated the two germline ends. CDR3 in DNA: TGTGCCAGCAGCTTAGTCCGGGACTTTCTTGATACGCAGTATTTT. Translated: CASSLVRDFLDTQYF.

Only a few counts were recorded for this clonotype. The rearrangement uses TRBV5-1 and TRBJ2-1, with 9 bases lining up with TRBD2. The CDR3 extends over 14 amino acids. After removal of 2 bases from V and 5 bases from J, the junction contained 2 bases not matched to a gene. Germline CDR1 SGHRS, CDR2 YFSETQ. The CDR3 protein is CASSFLAGNNEQFF. The CDR3 region has the DNA TGCGCCAGCAGCTTCCTAGCGGGGAACAATGAGCAGTTCTTC.

In its sample, this clonotype was seen a few times. The chain uses TRBV5-1 and TRBJ1-2; TRBD1 matches at 7 bases. The V segment lost 3 bases and the J segment 2 bases; nucleotides outside the gene matches: 10. Looked up from germline, CDR1 is SGHRS and CDR2 is YFSETQ. The CDR3 is 16 residues long. This CDR3 is CASSSHRGVGNYGYTF. The CDR3 DNA is TGCGCCAGCAGCTCCCACAGGGGAGTTGGGAACTATGGCTACACCTTC.

This clonotype has only a few counts. V and J are TRBV7-6 and TRBJ1-2; possible D gene TRBD1, 5 bases. This CDR3 has 14 amino acids. The V and J ends lost 3 bases and 8 bases respectively, with 16 bases between them. Germline assignment: CDR1 SGHVS and CDR2 FNYEAQ. The CDR3 loop reads CASSFSGVDGGYTF. In nucleotides, the CDR3 is TGTGCCAGCAGCTTTTCGGGGGTCGACGGAGGCTACACCTTC.

The V and J genes are TRBV7-8 and TRBJ2-2; D ambiguous. Trimming removed 1 base at V and 5 bases at J, with 17 bases between. From germline, CDR1 is SGHVS and CDR2 FQNEAQ. The CDR3 is made up of 17 amino acids. This CDR3 is CASSLEWLRRGTGELFF. The CDR3 DNA reads as TGTGCCAGCAGCTTAGAGTGGCTCCGTCGTGGTACCGGGGAGCTGTTTTTT.

There are a few counts of this clonotype. This chain joins TRBV24-1 and TRBJ2-7; D uncertain. V shed 5 bases and J shed 6 bases, with 19 bases lying between them. The length of the CDR3 is 15 residues. CDR1 is KGHDR, CDR2 SFDVKD, per germline. In DNA, the CDR3 is TGTGCCACCAGTGGCCCGCGAGACGGTTTCCGCGAGCAGTACTTC. Its protein product is CATSGPRDGFREQYF.

This clonotype was observed a handful of times. This chain joins TRBV18 and TRBJ2-1, with D possibly TRBD1 on 5 matching bases. CDR1 KGHSH and CDR2 LQKENI come from the germline V gene. The CDR3 has 14 amino acids. Trimming took 3 bases from V and 4 from J, leaving 10 bases between them. The CDR3 sequence: CASSPTQEYNEQFF. The CDR3 DNA follows: TGTGCCAGCTCACCTACACAGGAGTACAATGAGCAGTTCTTC.

The CDR3, as DNA: TGTGCCAGCAGCCCCGGGGTCAGGGAGGGTAGCGAGCAGTACTTC. Residues: CASSPGVREGSEQYF. This chain connects TRBV7-2 to TRBJ2-7; 7 nucleotides line up with TRBD2. The length of the CDR3 is 15 residues. Germline lookup yields CDR1 SGHTA and CDR2 FQGNSA. J lost 6 bases, V lost 5 bases, and 13 bases had no gene match.

This clonotype was recorded only once. The junction does not match germline at one end; this may be a read error. The chain joins TRBV5-1 to TRBJ2-3; the D gene is possibly TRBD1 (6 bases). Per the germline V gene, CDR1 is SGHRS and CDR2 is YFSETQ. The CDR3 sequence is 14 residues long. CDR3 sequence reads: CASSFGQITGTQYF. In DNA, the CDR3 is TGCGCCAGCAGCTTCGGACAGATCACAGGTACGCAGTATTTT. Using reference TRBV5-1 and TRBJ2-3 for the parts outside the CDR3, the full variable domain is KAGVTQTPRYLIKTRGQQVTLSCSPISGHRSVSWYQQTPGQGLQFLFEYFSETQRNKGNFPGRFSGRQFSNSRSEMNVSTLELGDSALYLCASSFGQITGTQYFGPGTRLTVL.

The rearrangement links TRBV20-1 to TRBJ1-6, with a weak D call TRBD1 (5 bases). Germline CDR1 is DFQATT and CDR2 is SNEGSKA (reference sequence). This CDR3 is built from 14 residues. Trimming shortened V by 5 bases and J by 1 base, and 9 bases separated the two germline ends. CDR3 DNA sequence: TGCAGTGCTGTAGACAGTTCCTATAATTCACCCCTCCACTTT. Its protein is CSAVDSSYNSPLHF.

The chain is built from TRBV7-2 and TRBJ2-5; TRBD2 aligns across 10 bases. The germline V gene encodes CDR1 SGHTA and CDR2 FQGNSA. V shed 1 base and J 7 bases; nucleotides not matched to a gene: 9. The CDR3 is made up of 16 amino acids. CDR3 coding DNA: TGTGCCAGCAGCTTAGGCGGACTAGCGGTCCGTGCGACCCAGTACTTC. Translation gives CASSLGGLAVRATQYF.

Ten or more counts support this clonotype. The chain recombines TRBV20-1 with TRBJ2-3, with D tentatively TRBD2 (6 bases). V was shortened by 6 bases and J by 1 base, with 8 bases between the two germline ends. The CDR3 has 12 amino acids. CDR1 is DFQATT, CDR2 SNEGSKA, per germline (reference sequence). CDR3 DNA sequence: TGCAGTGCCACGGGGGGCACAGATACGCAGTATTTT. It translates to CSATGGTDTQYF.

The rearrangement joins TRBV28 to TRBJ2-7, with unresolved D. The CDR3 covers 13 residues. Trimming removed 5 bases at V and 7 bases at J, with 15 bases between. Germline V gene lookup returns CDR1 MDHEN and CDR2 SYDVKM. Written as DNA, the CDR3 is TGTGCCAGCAGTATAAGCCGTGTTAAGGAGCAGTACTTC. This codes for CASSISRVKEQYF.

This clonotype was observed a few times. The chain carries TRBV29-1 and TRBJ1-1; D unclear. This CDR3 is built from 15 residues. Trimming removed 7 bases from V and 1 base from J, with 19 bases in between. Germline V lookup: CDR1 SQVTM, CDR2 ANQGSEA. CDR3 DNA: TGCAGCGGTCATGACCAGCGTGGGTGGAACACTGAAGCTTTCTTT. This sequence encodes CSGHDQRGWNTEAFF.

This clonotype was picked up a small number of times. The chain employs TRBV6-2 or TRBV6-3 and TRBJ2-4; a weak D match, TRBD1 (5 bases). The CDR3 is 14 residues long. Trimming stripped 8 bases from V and 0 bases from J, with 11 bases between. Germline V gene data show CDR1 as MNHEY and CDR2 as SVGEGT. As DNA, the CDR3 is TGTGCCAGCGGGGCAGGGTCAGCCAAAAACATTCAGTACTTC. This gives the protein CASGAGSAKNIQYF.

This clonotype turned up a few times. The J gene is TRBJ2-2, the V gene TRBV7-6; TRBD1 aligns across 7 bases. CDR3 length equals 15 residues. Germline V gene sequence: CDR1 SGHVS, CDR2 FNYEAQ. V lost 7 bases, J lost 2 bases, and 7 bases stayed unmatched. The CDR3 protein is CASTPRTGNTGELFF. The CDR3 nucleotides read TGTGCCAGCACCCCAAGGACAGGAAACACCGGGGAGCTGTTTTTT.

This clonotype was detected a few times. CDR3 DNA: TGCGCCAGCAGCCACGGAGGGGGCGGTGAGACCCAGTACTTC. Encoded protein: CASSHGGGGETQYF. The chain links TRBV10-2 to TRBJ2-5; D is perhaps TRBD1 (7 bases). V lost 6 bases to trimming and J lost 5 bases, with 16 bases between them. Germline CDR1 reads WSHSY; CDR2 reads SAAADI. CDR3 length: 14 residues.

The V call is TRBV4-3, the J call TRBJ2-6; no clear D gene. Germline V gives CDR1 LGHNA, CDR2 YSLEER. The CDR3 spans 16 residues. V lost 1 base to trimming and J lost 0 bases, with 7 bases between them. Here the CDR3 reads CASSQGTSSGANVLTF. The CDR3 DNA reads TGCGCCAGCAGCCAAGGGACGTCCTCTGGGGCCAACGTCCTGACTTTC.

The CDR3 sequence: CSATASAGAYNEQFF. The CDR3 DNA follows: TGCAGTGCCACAGCGTCAGCGGGAGCTTACAATGAGCAGTTCTTC. This chain links TRBV20-1 with TRBJ2-1, with 8 positions matching TRBD2. CDR1 and CDR2 (germline): DFQATT, SNEGSKA (reference sequence). The CDR3 covers 15 residues. The V segment lost 6 bases and the J segment 4 bases; nucleotides outside the gene matches: 11.